This entry concerns a single TCR beta chain. The data derive from a study of blood T cell repertoires in COVID-19. Study background: Specimens from acute and convalescent COVID-19 originated in the United States, Italy and Spain.

Repertoires were generated with immunoSEQ multiplex PCR, while TCRdb's copy carries only in-frame clones and drops some. Of approximately 170,000 clones listed, roughly nine tenths were seen once; the top ten hold about 2.1%. V lost 2 bases to trimming and J lost 7 bases; unmatched junction nucleotides: 6. CDR1 and CDR2 from the germline V gene are MNHNS and SASEGT. CDR3 length: 15 residues. This TCR was sampled from a man aged 18 to 35 who had recovered from COVID-19. Material for sequencing was peripheral blood. This chain connects TRBV6-1 to TRBJ2-1, with 9 bases matching TRBD1. The chain's CDR3 is CASSENGQGFNEQFF. The CDR3 DNA sequence: TGTGCCAGCAGTGAAAATGGACAGGGGTTTAATGAGCAGTTCTTC.